This TCR beta chain stems from a study of blood T cell repertoires in COVID-19. Per the original methods: For nucleated cells, counts were estimated from reference gene primer amplification. Assay used: immunoSEQ multiplex PCR; TCRdb lists only in-frame clones, some missing. The DNA gave D and trimming, while V, J and clone size come from that table. The sample consists of 150,000 to 200,000 clones, 80% of them appearing once. V was clipped by 6 bases and J by 4 bases; unmatched bases: 7. CDR3 length: 14 amino acids. Germline loops: CDR1 MGHRA, CDR2 YSYEKL. The study drew participants aged roughly 18 to 95 years from some 24 US areas. Recovered status applied to Cohort 3 donors who had two consecutive negative PCRs. It also applied to those with clearance or with symptom resolution.

The source of this sequence is a man between 35 and 55 years old who had recovered from COVID-19. The J gene is TRBJ1-1, the V gene TRBV4-1; TRBD1 matches at 8 bases. Sequenced input: PBMCs or T cells enriched from blood (not recorded which). The CDR3 nucleotides are TGCGCCAGCAGACCGACAGGGGAGGTCACTGAAGCTTTCTTT. Its protein is CASRPTGEVTEAFF.